This TCR beta chain was documented in a study of Tregs in tolerant kidney transplant recipients. This clone was found once. What it recognizes is unknown. Findings and limits, study-wide: Tolerant patients' donor-specific Tregs expanded beyond overall Tregs, suggesting antigen-driven growth. Biological reproducibility was not directly addressed, but technical replication error appeared minimal. Expanding Tregs on activated donor B cells appeared to best identify donor-specific TCRbeta clones.

The nonmyeloablative bone marrow transplants came from related graft donors, with transient mixed chimerism. Trimming left V 0 bases short and J 5 bases short, with 16 bases between. The germline gives CDR1 GTSNPN, CDR2 SVGIG (reference sequence). CDR3 length: 15 amino acids. TCRdb's copy holds only in-frame clones and misses some; the assay was immunoSEQ multiplex PCR. The repertoire holds about 64,000 clones, with around 87% as singletons. V usage is TRBV30 and J usage is TRBJ1-2; D might be TRBD1 (6 bases). The sequenced sample was CD4+ T cells from blood (PBMCs), obtained 6 months after the transplant. The sequence came from a human patient who received a combined kidney and bone marrow transplant. Some T cells may have originated in the graft donor. CDR3: CAWSVEQGGVYGYTF. For the CDR3, the DNA is TGTGCCTGGAGTGTAGAACAGGGAGGGGTATATGGCTACACCTTC.